A selection of T cell receptor beta chains follows, all from one sample in a study of blood T cell repertoires in COVID-19. Using immunoSEQ multiplex PCR, the repertoire was profiled, and TCRdb retains in-frame clones only, with some absent. The sample carries approximately 300,000 clones, approximately 92% recorded once. Material for sequencing was PBMCs or T cells enriched from blood (not recorded which). Source of these receptors: a woman in her 30s who had recovered from COVID-19. The CDR3 runs from the conserved cysteine through the conserved F or W. The D gene is left open where the match is weak. Expanded clones are given a class, and other clones once, few, many or no size at all.

v_gene: TRBV5-4
len: 15
d_gene: TRBD1
abundance: once
j_gene: TRBJ2-3
CDR3nt: TGTGCCAGCAGATCGGGACAGGGGGCGGCAGATACGCAGTATTTT
CDR3aa: CASRSGQGAADTQYF

v_gene: TRBV3-1/TRBV3-2
len: 13
d_gene: NA
abundance: NA
j_gene: TRBJ1-1
CDR3nt: TGTGCCAGCAGCCAGAGAAGTAACACTGAAGCTTTCTTT
CDR3aa: CASSQRSNTEAFF

v_gene: TRBV5-1
len: 14
d_gene: NA
abundance: NA
j_gene: TRBJ2-3
CDR3nt: TGCGCCAGCAGCTTGGGACGGGTGGAAGATACGCAGTATTTT
CDR3aa: CASSLGRVEDTQYF

v_gene: TRBV19
len: 14
d_gene: NA
abundance: NA
j_gene: TRBJ1-1
CDR3nt: TGTGCCAGTAGTATTACAGGGTCGAACCCTGAAGCTTTCTTT
CDR3aa: CASSITGSNPEAFF

v_gene: TRBV11-2
len: 15
d_gene: TRBD2
abundance: NA
j_gene: TRBJ2-1
CDR3nt: TGTGCCAGCAGCTACATAGCGGGGGGGCAAGATGAGCAGTTCTTC
CDR3aa: CASSYIAGGQDEQFF

v_gene: TRBV6-5
len: 15
d_gene: NA
abundance: NA
j_gene: TRBJ1-1
CDR3nt: TGTGCCAGCAGTCGCCTACAGGGAATGAACACTGAAGCTTTCTTT
CDR3aa: CASSRLQGMNTEAFF

v_gene: TRBV28
len: 14
d_gene: NA
abundance: NA
j_gene: TRBJ1-2
CDR3nt: TGTGCCAGCAGTTTACTAGGAGGGGACTATGGCTACACCTTC
CDR3aa: CASSLLGGDYGYTF

v_gene: TRBV5-1
len: 15
d_gene: TRBD1
abundance: NA
j_gene: TRBJ1-6
CDR3nt: TGCGCCAGCAGCGGCGGGGACAGTTTAAATTCACCCCTCCACTTT
CDR3aa: CASSGGDSLNSPLHF

v_gene: TRBV7-3
len: 16
d_gene: TRBD2
abundance: NA
j_gene: TRBJ2-1
CDR3nt: TGTGCCAGCAGCCGTCAAAGCGGCGGGGGGTCCAATGAGCAGTTCTTC
CDR3aa: CASSRQSGGGSNEQFF

v_gene: TRBV7-2
len: 14
d_gene: NA
abundance: NA
j_gene: TRBJ1-5
CDR3nt: TGTGCCAGCAGCACCGACATTAGCAATCAGCCCCAGCATTTT
CDR3aa: CASSTDISNQPQHF

v_gene: TRBV7-9
len: 15
d_gene: TRBD1
abundance: NA
j_gene: TRBJ1-1
CDR3nt: TGTGCCAGCAGCAACACGACAGGGGGGACCACTGAAGCTTTCTTT
CDR3aa: CASSNTTGGTTEAFF

v_gene: TRBV19
len: 15
d_gene: NA
abundance: NA
j_gene: TRBJ2-1
CDR3nt: TGTGCCAGTAGTCAAAGCGGTAGCTCCTACAATGAGCAGTTCTTC
CDR3aa: CASSQSGSSYNEQFF

v_gene: TRBV27
len: 15
d_gene: TRBD1
abundance: once
j_gene: TRBJ1-2
CDR3nt: TGTGCCAGCGGACACCGGGACAGGGTGAGATATGGCTACACCTTC
CDR3aa: CASGHRDRVRYGYTF

v_gene: TRBV28
len: 17
d_gene: NA
abundance: NA
j_gene: TRBJ1-3
CDR3nt: TGTGCCAGCACCAAACAACGGGGGAGGAAAGCTGGAAACACCATATATTTT
CDR3aa: CASTKQRGRKAGNTIYF

v_gene: TRBV6-2/TRBV6-3
len: 15
d_gene: TRBD1
abundance: NA
j_gene: TRBJ2-7
CDR3nt: TGTGCCAGCAGTCTCCGGGACAGGGATTTCAGCAAGCAGTACTTC
CDR3aa: CASSLRDRDFSKQYF

v_gene: TRBV10-2
len: 15
d_gene: NA
abundance: NA
j_gene: TRBJ2-1
CDR3nt: TGCGCCAGCAGTGCGACGGACTGGGGGGTTGGTGAGCAGTTCTTC
CDR3aa: CASSATDWGVGEQFF

v_gene: TRBV11-3
len: 17
d_gene: NA
abundance: NA
j_gene: TRBJ2-3
CDR3nt: TGTGCCAGCAGCCCCCTCAACGCGGGGATGGGAACAGATACGCAGTATTTT
CDR3aa: CASSPLNAGMGTDTQYF

v_gene: TRBV7-9
len: 15
d_gene: TRBD2
abundance: NA
j_gene: TRBJ2-3
CDR3nt: TGTGCCAGCACCTTTAGCGGGGGATTGTCAGATACGCAGTATTTT
CDR3aa: CASTFSGGLSDTQYF

v_gene: TRBV7-3
len: 13
d_gene: NA
abundance: NA
j_gene: TRBJ2-1
CDR3nt: TGTGCCAGCAGCCTATATCAGAGGAATGAGCAGTTCTTC
CDR3aa: CASSLYQRNEQFF

v_gene: TRBV5-4
len: 15
d_gene: TRBD2
abundance: NA
j_gene: TRBJ2-3
CDR3nt: TGTGCCAGCAGCATACGACTAGCGGGGATAGATACGCAGTATTTT
CDR3aa: CASSIRLAGIDTQYF

v_gene: TRBV28
len: 15
d_gene: NA
abundance: NA
j_gene: TRBJ1-1
CDR3nt: TGTGCCAGCAGTTTATTGGGTCCGGAGGCCACTGAAGCTTTCTTT
CDR3aa: CASSLLGPEATEAFF

v_gene: TRBV18
len: 13
d_gene: TRBD1
abundance: NA
j_gene: TRBJ1-1
CDR3nt: TGTGCCAGCTCACATGATGGACAGGGGAGGGCTTTCTTT
CDR3aa: CASSHDGQGRAFF

v_gene: TRBV4-3
len: 16
d_gene: TRBD1
abundance: NA
j_gene: TRBJ1-2
CDR3nt: TGCGCCAGCAGCCAAGATGTATCGGACAGGGGCTATGGCTACACCTTC
CDR3aa: CASSQDVSDRGYGYTF

v_gene: TRBV20-1
len: 15
d_gene: TRBD2
abundance: NA
j_gene: TRBJ2-7
CDR3nt: TGCAGTGCTAGTATTGTGCGACTAGCGGGATCGGAGCAGTACTTC
CDR3aa: CSASIVRLAGSEQYF

v_gene: TRBV7-2
len: 16
d_gene: TRBD1
abundance: NA
j_gene: TRBJ2-5
CDR3nt: TGTGCCAGCAGCTTAGGCGGGACAGGGGCTTTAAAGACCCAGTACTTC
CDR3aa: CASSLGGTGALKTQYF

v_gene: TRBV2
len: 14
d_gene: NA
abundance: NA
j_gene: TRBJ1-4
CDR3nt: TGTGCCAGCCGAGGAGACTGGAATAATGAAAAACTGTTTTTT
CDR3aa: CASRGDWNNEKLFF

v_gene: TRBV4-1
len: 13
d_gene: NA
abundance: NA
j_gene: TRBJ2-3
CDR3nt: TGCGCCAGCAGCCGTCCTAATGAAGATACGCAGTATTTT
CDR3aa: CASSRPNEDTQYF

v_gene: TRBV7-8
len: 15
d_gene: TRBD2
abundance: NA
j_gene: TRBJ2-1
CDR3nt: TGTGCCAGCAGCTCTATAGCGGGAGCCTACAATGAGCAGTTCTTC
CDR3aa: CASSSIAGAYNEQFF

v_gene: TRBV7-2
len: 15
d_gene: TRBD2
abundance: NA
j_gene: TRBJ2-7
CDR3nt: TGTGCCAGCAGCTTACAGACTAGCGTTAACTACGAGCAGTACTTC
CDR3aa: CASSLQTSVNYEQYF

v_gene: TRBV10-3
len: 14
d_gene: NA
abundance: NA
j_gene: TRBJ2-1
CDR3nt: TGTGCCATCAGTGGGATTCTCGAGGAAGGCGAGCAGTTCTTC
CDR3aa: CAISGILEEGEQFF

v_gene: TRBV19
len: 13
d_gene: NA
abundance: NA
j_gene: TRBJ2-5
CDR3nt: TGTGCCAGTAGTAGCAGGGGTTCGGAGACCCAGTACTTC
CDR3aa: CASSSRGSETQYF

v_gene: TRBV28
len: 12
d_gene: NA
abundance: NA
j_gene: TRBJ2-5
CDR3nt: TGTGCCAGCAGTCGGGGGGCAGAGACCCAGTACTTC
CDR3aa: CASSRGAETQYF

v_gene: TRBV4-2
len: 14
d_gene: NA
abundance: NA
j_gene: TRBJ2-3
CDR3nt: TGTGCCAGCAGCCACAGGGCCTTCACAGATACGCAGTATTTT
CDR3aa: CASSHRAFTDTQYF

v_gene: TRBV5-1
len: 14
d_gene: NA
abundance: once
j_gene: TRBJ2-1
CDR3nt: TGCGCCAGCAGCTTTTCAGGGGAAGTCCATGAGCAGTTCTTC
CDR3aa: CASSFSGEVHEQFF

v_gene: TRBV18
len: 11
d_gene: NA
abundance: once
j_gene: TRBJ2-5
CDR3nt: TGTGCCAGCTCTTCACAAGAGACCCAGTACTTC
CDR3aa: CASSSQETQYF

v_gene: TRBV5-6
len: 12
d_gene: NA
abundance: once
j_gene: TRBJ2-3
CDR3nt: TGTGCCAGTACCAGGGGCACAGATACGCAGTATTTT
CDR3aa: CASTRGTDTQYF

v_gene: TRBV24-1
len: 15
d_gene: NA
abundance: NA
j_gene: TRBJ2-1
CDR3nt: TGTGCCACCAGTGATTTGAGTCTAGCGTTGAATGAGCAGTTCTTC
CDR3aa: CATSDLSLALNEQFF

v_gene: TRBV9
len: 15
d_gene: NA
abundance: NA
j_gene: TRBJ1-4
CDR3nt: TGTGCCAGCAGCCCCAATGAGAGGGTCGGGGAAAAACTGTTTTTT
CDR3aa: CASSPNERVGEKLFF

v_gene: TRBV6-5
len: 15
d_gene: NA
abundance: few
j_gene: TRBJ2-7
CDR3nt: TGTGCCAGCACACGGGGGACCAGGGGGGCCTACGAGCAGTACTTC
CDR3aa: CASTRGTRGAYEQYF

v_gene: TRBV7-8
len: 16
d_gene: NA
abundance: NA
j_gene: TRBJ1-2
CDR3nt: TGTGCCAGCAGCTTAAGGGCCCCAGGGCGGCAGGGTGGCTACACCTTC
CDR3aa: CASSLRAPGRQGGYTF

v_gene: TRBV7-9
len: 16
d_gene: TRBD2
abundance: NA
j_gene: TRBJ2-2
CDR3nt: TGTGCCAGCAGCCGGACTAGCGGGAGTAACACCGGGGAGCTGTTTTTT
CDR3aa: CASSRTSGSNTGELFF

v_gene: TRBV7-2
len: 13
d_gene: NA
abundance: NA
j_gene: TRBJ2-7
CDR3nt: TGTGCCTCACGCAGGGGGGCCGCCTACGAGCAGTACTTC
CDR3aa: CASRRGAAYEQYF